A selection of T cell receptor beta chains follows, all from one sample in a study of shared clonotypes between healthy human individuals. The table came from immunoSEQ multiplex PCR; TCRdb's copy has only in-frame clones and leaves some out. The data hold about 800,000 clones, with about 97% observed a single time. Sequenced material: naive CD8+ T cells sorted from blood. These receptors all stem from a man in his thirties or forties in good health. Both conserved end residues are trimmed from each CDR3. D genes are given only for firm matches. The size of a clone is reported for some rows only, either as once, few or many, or as a class for expanded clones.

TRBV28 | - | - | ASSLFAGFSYEQY
TRBV7-8 | - | - | ASSLSAGRGTDTQY
TRBV7-6 | - | TRBD2 | ASSSPEELAGESYEQY
TRBV5-1 | - | - | ASSWVTRNEQY
TRBV7-2 | - | - | ASSLDRTAWETQY
TRBV7-9 | - | TRBD2 | ASSSEPSGTLYNEQF
TRBV9 | - | TRBD2 | ASSPSGSYEQY
TRBV27 | - | TRBD2 | ASSSGLAGANIQY
TRBV7-9 | - | - | ASSTLNLQGFDTEAF
TRBV18 | - | - | ASSPPTGKAGAMNTEAF
TRBV29-1 | - | - | SVGREEHPSYEQY
TRBV13 | - | - | ASSSSEGSYEQF
TRBV11-2 | - | - | ASNLGGMDTGELF
TRBV7-9 | - | TRBD2 | ASSLYPSGSDTQY
TRBV2 | once | - | AQAWGPNTEAF
TRBV6-5 | - | - | ASGYRNQPQH
TRBV4-3 | - | TRBD2 | ASSQVGLAGGNNEQF
TRBV6-1 | - | - | ASSGIKVDPVLYNEQF
TRBV6-1 | - | - | ASRAGVADEQF
TRBV4-3 | - | - | ASSQADSQETQY
TRBV27 | - | - | ASAFSGRLYEQY
TRBV2 | - | - | ASRDGYEQY
TRBV27 | - | - | ASSFTGIYNEQF
TRBV28 | - | - | ASSLILETHNEQF
TRBV18 | - | TRBD1 | ASSPPWDSREQY
TRBV28 | - | TRBD2 | ASSRTSGSRNEQF
TRBV27 | - | - | ASSSGRQGFSGNTIY
TRBV10-2 | - | - | ASSGLRTGYNEQF
TRBV29-1 | - | TRBD1 | SVGTGGFETQY
TRBV7-9 | - | - | ASSSLTALGYEQY
TRBV7-6 | - | - | ASSLGAEKVLETQY
TRBV7-9 | - | - | ASSPPLRQGGTEKLF
TRBV29-1 | - | TRBD2 | SVEGRLAGGPFNEQF
TRBV29-1 | - | TRBD1 | SVDLGQGWETQY
TRBV6-5 | - | TRBD2 | ASSYTRGLANNEQF
TRBV11-2 | - | TRBD1 | ASSLSKGTGDISSYEQY
TRBV5-1 | - | - | ASSPPGLRG
TRBV7-9 | - | - | ASSLARGQFDEKLF
TRBV11-2 | once | TRBD2 | ASSLGVAGQYEQY
TRBV15 | - | - | ATSRELHQPQH
TRBV4-2 | - | - | ASSQAVTGTSGANVLT